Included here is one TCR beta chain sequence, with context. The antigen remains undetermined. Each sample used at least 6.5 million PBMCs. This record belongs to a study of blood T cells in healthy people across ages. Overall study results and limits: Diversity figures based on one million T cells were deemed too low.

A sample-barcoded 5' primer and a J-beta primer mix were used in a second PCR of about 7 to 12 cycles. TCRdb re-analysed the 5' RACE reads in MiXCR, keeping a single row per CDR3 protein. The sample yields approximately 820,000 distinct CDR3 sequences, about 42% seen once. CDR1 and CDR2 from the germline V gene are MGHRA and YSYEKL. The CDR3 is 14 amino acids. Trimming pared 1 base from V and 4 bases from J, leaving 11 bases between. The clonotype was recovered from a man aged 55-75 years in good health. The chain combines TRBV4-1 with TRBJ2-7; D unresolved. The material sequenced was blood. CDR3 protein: CASSQGQARYEQYF. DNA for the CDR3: TGCGCCAGCAGCCAAGGCCAAGCTCGGTACGAGCAGTACTTC.